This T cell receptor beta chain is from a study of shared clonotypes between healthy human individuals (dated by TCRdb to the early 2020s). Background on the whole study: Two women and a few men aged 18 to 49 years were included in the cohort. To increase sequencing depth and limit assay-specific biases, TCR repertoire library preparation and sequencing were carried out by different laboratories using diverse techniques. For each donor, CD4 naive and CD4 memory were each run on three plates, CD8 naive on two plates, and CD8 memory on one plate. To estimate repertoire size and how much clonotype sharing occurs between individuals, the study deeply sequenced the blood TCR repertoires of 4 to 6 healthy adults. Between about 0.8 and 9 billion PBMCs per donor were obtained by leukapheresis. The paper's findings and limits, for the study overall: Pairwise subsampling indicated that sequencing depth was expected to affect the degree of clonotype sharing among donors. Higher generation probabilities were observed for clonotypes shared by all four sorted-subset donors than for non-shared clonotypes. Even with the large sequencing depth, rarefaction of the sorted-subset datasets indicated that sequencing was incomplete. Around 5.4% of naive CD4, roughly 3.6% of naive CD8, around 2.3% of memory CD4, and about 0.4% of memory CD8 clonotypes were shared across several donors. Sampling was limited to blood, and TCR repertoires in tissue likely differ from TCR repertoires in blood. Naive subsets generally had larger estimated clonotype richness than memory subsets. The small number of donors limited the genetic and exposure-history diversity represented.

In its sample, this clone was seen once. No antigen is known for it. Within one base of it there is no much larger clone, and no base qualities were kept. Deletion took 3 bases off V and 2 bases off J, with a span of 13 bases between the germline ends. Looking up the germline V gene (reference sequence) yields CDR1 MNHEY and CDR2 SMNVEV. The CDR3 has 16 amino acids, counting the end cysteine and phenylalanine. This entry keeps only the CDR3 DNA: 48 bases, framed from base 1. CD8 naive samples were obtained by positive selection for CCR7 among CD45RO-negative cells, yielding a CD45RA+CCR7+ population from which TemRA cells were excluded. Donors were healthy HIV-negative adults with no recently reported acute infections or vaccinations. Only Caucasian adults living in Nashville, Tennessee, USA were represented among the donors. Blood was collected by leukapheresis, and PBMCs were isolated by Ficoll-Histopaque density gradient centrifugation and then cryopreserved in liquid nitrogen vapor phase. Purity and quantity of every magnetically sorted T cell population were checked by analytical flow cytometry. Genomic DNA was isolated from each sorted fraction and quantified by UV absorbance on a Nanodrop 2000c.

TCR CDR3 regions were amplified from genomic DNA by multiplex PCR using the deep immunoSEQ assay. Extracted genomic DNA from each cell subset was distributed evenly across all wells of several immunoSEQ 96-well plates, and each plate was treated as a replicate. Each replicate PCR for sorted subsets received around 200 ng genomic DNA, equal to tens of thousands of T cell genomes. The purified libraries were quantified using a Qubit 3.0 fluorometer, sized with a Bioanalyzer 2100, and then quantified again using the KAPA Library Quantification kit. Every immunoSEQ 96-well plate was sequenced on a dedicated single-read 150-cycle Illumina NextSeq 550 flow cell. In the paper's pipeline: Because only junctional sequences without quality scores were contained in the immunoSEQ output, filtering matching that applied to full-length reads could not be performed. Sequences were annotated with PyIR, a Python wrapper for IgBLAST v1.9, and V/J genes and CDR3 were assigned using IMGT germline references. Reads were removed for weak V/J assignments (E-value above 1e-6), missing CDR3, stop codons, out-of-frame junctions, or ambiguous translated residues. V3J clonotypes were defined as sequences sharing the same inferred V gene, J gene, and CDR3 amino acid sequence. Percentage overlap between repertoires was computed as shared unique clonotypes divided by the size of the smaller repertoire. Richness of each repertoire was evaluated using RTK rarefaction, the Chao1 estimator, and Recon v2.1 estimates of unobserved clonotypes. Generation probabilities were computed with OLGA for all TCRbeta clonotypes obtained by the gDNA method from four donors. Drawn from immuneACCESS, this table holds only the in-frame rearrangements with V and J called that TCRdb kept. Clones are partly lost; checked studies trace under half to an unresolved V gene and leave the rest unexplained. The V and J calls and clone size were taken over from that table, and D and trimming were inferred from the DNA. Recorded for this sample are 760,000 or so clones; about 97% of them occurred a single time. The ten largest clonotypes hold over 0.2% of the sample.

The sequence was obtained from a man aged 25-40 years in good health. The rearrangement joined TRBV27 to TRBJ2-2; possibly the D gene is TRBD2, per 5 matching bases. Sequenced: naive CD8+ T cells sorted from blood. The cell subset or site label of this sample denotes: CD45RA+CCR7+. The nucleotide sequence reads TGTGCCAGCAGTTTTTTGTCTAGCTCTAACACCGGGGAGCTGTTTTTT. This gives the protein CASSFLSSSNTGELFF.